The clone carrying this TCR beta chain was recorded a few times. Its target is not known. These data are taken from a study of human T cells and chemical hapten exposure. Study at large: While the approximately 25-week study was under way, patients received diphenylcyclopropenone on the scalp every week. A mostly female patient group had alopecia areata, totalis or universalis.

V lost 3 bases to trimming and J lost 3 bases; unmatched junction nucleotides: 7. The CDR3 runs 16 residues. CDR1 is MNHEY, CDR2 SMNVEV, per germline (reference sequence). TCRdb re-called the RACE reads with MiXCR, one entry per CDR3 protein. The sample shows 380,000 or so distinct CDR3 sequences, around 5% of them seen only once. General study points: DPC sensitization produced no change in TCRs with frequency above 1 in 1000. Expanded TCR counts at PT1 went up together with patch test score, a positive correlation.

Time point in this sample: pre-sensitization, week 0. The treatment: therapeutic diphenylcyclopropenone sensitization with weekly scalp DPC. Sequenced material: whole blood, taken in connection with sensitization to the hapten diphenylcyclopropenone (DPC). The sequence came from a woman aged 18-30 years with alopecia areata. Some clones in this sample may be carry-over from other donors' samples. The chain is built from TRBV27 and TRBJ2-3; 9 nucleotides line up with TRBD2. CDR3 in DNA: TGTGCCAGCAGTTTCCTCCCTAGCGGGGTAACAGATACGCAGTATTTT. Translation: CASSFLPSGVTDTQYF.